A selection of T cell receptor beta chains follows, all from one sample in a study of identical twins. TCRdb processed the 5' RACE reads anew with MiXCR; each CDR3 protein has one entry. The sample gives hundreds of thousands of distinct CDR3 sequences, around 6% of which show up once; around 2% is in the top ten. The material sequenced was naive T cells sorted from blood. Receptors originate from a man aged 18 to 29 in good health. The CDR3 runs from the conserved cysteine through the conserved F or W. A D gene is named only where the DNA matches it firmly. Rows give clone size only sometimes, using once, few, many, or a class for an expanded clone.

>few|TRBJ2-1|NA|TRBV12-3/TRBV12-4
CASRDENNEQFF
TGTGCCAGCAGAGACGAAAACAATGAGCAGTTCTTC
>NA|TRBJ1-1|NA|TRBV19
CASGQSFF
TGTGCCAGTGGACAGTCTTTCTTT
>NA|TRBJ2-5|NA|TRBV20-1
CSAAGTLDKETQYF
TGCAGTGCCGCCGGGACTCTAGATAAAGAGACCCAGTACTTC
>NA|TRBJ2-1|NA|TRBV7-9
CASSREWGSSYNEQFF
TGTGCCAGCAGCCGTGAATGGGGGAGCTCCTACAATGAGCAGTTCTTC
>many|TRBJ1-2|TRBD1|TRBV10-3
CAITRDSDYGYTF
TGTGCCATCACAAGGGACAGTGACTATGGCTACACCTTC
>few|TRBJ2-2|NA|TRBV20-1
CSARVGGTTLAAGELFF
TGCAGTGCTAGAGTGGGCGGGACCACCTTGGCCGCCGGGGAGCTGTTTTTT
>NA|TRBJ2-1|TRBD2|TRBV28
CASSGSGLAGLQFF
TGTGCCAGCAGTGGCTCGGGACTAGCGGGCTTACAGTTCTTC
>NA|TRBJ2-2|TRBD2|TRBV5-6
CASSLRVLAGAGELFF
TGTGCCAGCAGCTTGAGGGTTCTAGCGGGAGCCGGGGAGCTGTTTTTT
>few|TRBJ1-1|NA|TRBV7-9
CASRAGLTNTEAFF
TGTGCCAGCAGGGCGGGACTGACGAACACTGAAGCTTTCTTT
>few|TRBJ2-7|NA|TRBV6-1
CASRQIRAMAGTYEQYF
TGTGCCAGCAGGCAAATCAGAGCCATGGCAGGAACCTACGAGCAGTACTTC
>NA|TRBJ2-5|TRBD1|TRBV5-1
CASSVSGTDQETQYF
TGCGCCAGCAGCGTATCCGGGACAGACCAAGAGACCCAGTACTTC
>many|TRBJ1-5|NA|TRBV27
CASSLSIRVSNQPQHF
TGTGCCAGCAGTTTATCGATAAGGGTGAGCAATCAGCCCCAGCATTTT
>NA|TRBJ2-1|TRBD2|TRBV12-3/TRBV12-4
CTSGSSYNEQFF
TGTACGAGCGGGAGCTCCTACAATGAGCAGTTCTTC
>few|TRBJ2-4|NA|TRBV27
CASSFAPGPLNIQYF
TGTGCCAGCAGTTTCGCTCCGGGCCCATTAAACATTCAGTACTTC
>many|TRBJ2-6|NA|TRBV9
CASTGGHHSGANVLTF
TGTGCCAGCACAGGAGGACACCACTCTGGGGCCAACGTCCTGACTTTC
>NA|TRBJ2-5|TRBD2|TRBV5-1
CASSLKREVGQETQYF
TGCGCCAGCAGCTTGAAGCGGGAGGTAGGGCAAGAGACCCAGTACTTC
>many|TRBJ1-1|TRBD1|TRBV5-1
CASSDRAMNTEAFF
TGCGCCAGCAGCGACAGGGCGATGAACACTGAAGCTTTCTTT
>few|TRBJ1-2|NA|TRBV12-3/TRBV12-4
CASSAATENYGYTF
TGTGCCAGCAGTGCGGCTACAGAGAACTATGGCTACACCTTC
>many|TRBJ2-5|NA|TRBV5-1
CASSLDERFQETQYF
TGCGCCAGCAGCTTGGATGAGCGGTTTCAAGAGACCCAGTACTTC
>many|TRBJ1-1|NA|TRBV5-1
CASSPDGQRNTEAFF
TGCGCCAGCAGCCCGGACGGTCAGAGGAACACTGAAGCTTTCTTT
>NA|TRBJ1-5|NA|TRBV20-1
CSARENMRGSNQPQHF
TGCAGTGCTAGAGAAAATATGCGGGGGAGCAATCAGCCCCAGCATTTT
>NA|TRBJ2-5|NA|TRBV30
CAWSASGAGSETQYF
TGTGCCTGGAGTGCTTCTGGGGCAGGGTCTGAGACCCAGTACTTC